The 5 T cell receptor beta chains listed next were all sequenced from one sample in a study of CD8 T cells in Susac syndrome. Roughly 0.45 to 1 ug RNA was reverse transcribed with random hexamers. TCRdb re-called the immunoSEQ multiplex PCR reads with MiXCR, one entry per CDR3 protein. The repertoire consists of approximately 150,000 distinct CDR3 sequences, with roughly 94% occurring once and the leading ten covering 0.075% to 0.095%. Sequencing was done on a sample of CD4+ T cells from PBMCs. These receptors came from a human donor with multiple sclerosis.

This chain links TRBV6-1 with TRBJ1-1; possible D gene TRBD1, 5 bases. The germline gives CDR1 MNHNS, CDR2 SASEGT. V gave up 7 bases and J gave up 3 bases, with 15 bases separating them. This CDR3 has 14 residues. The CDR3 region is CASKPPGRDTEAFF. As DNA, the CDR3 is TGTGCCAGCAAACCCCCAGGGAGGGACACTGAAGCTTTCTTT.

The chain joins TRBV3-1 to TRBJ2-7; tentatively, D is TRBD2 (5 bases). V lost 2 bases and J 2 bases, leaving 7 bases between the germline ends. This CDR3 region has 13 residues. Germline values: CDR1 LGHDT, CDR2 YNNKEL (reference sequence). CDR3 nucleotide sequence: TGTGCCAGCAGCCAATGGGAGACCTACGAGCAGTACTTC. It is translated as CASSQWETYEQYF.

This clonotype occurred a few times. The genes are TRBV29-1 and TRBJ2-5; D perhaps matches TRBD2 (5 bases). The germline V and J ends were trimmed by 6 bases and 5 bases, with 10 bases remaining between them. This CDR3 contains 11 residues. Germline CDR1 SQVTM, CDR2 ANQGSEA. The CDR3 coding sequence is TGCAGCGTCCGGTCGGGGGAGACCCAGTACTTC. This sequence encodes CSVRSGETQYF.

The rearrangement uses TRBV5-6 and TRBJ1-2, with a possible D match to TRBD1 (5 bases). From germline, CDR1 is SGHDT and CDR2 YYEEEE. The CDR3 spans 14 residues. V dropped 4 bases and J dropped 4 bases, with 14 bases sitting between them. CDR3 DNA: TGTGCCAGCAGCCGGGACTCGCTCCCCTATGGCTACACCTTC. Translation gives CASSRDSLPYGYTF.

This chain joins TRBV3-1 and TRBJ1-6; D is undetermined. V shed 2 bases and J shed 5 bases, with 4 bases lying between them. Looked up from germline, CDR1 is LGHDT and CDR2 is YNNKEL (reference sequence). This CDR3 spans 13 amino acids. The CDR3 reads CASSQTDNSPLHF. CDR3 DNA sequence: TGTGCCAGCAGCCAAACAGATAATTCACCCCTCCACTTT.